Listed below are T cell receptor beta chains from one sample, sequenced in a study of blood T cell repertoires in COVID-19. TCRdb's copy holds only in-frame clones and misses some; the assay was immunoSEQ multiplex PCR. The table includes approximately 90,000 clones, roughly 84% detected once. Sequences were obtained from peripheral blood. The source of these receptors is a man between 60 and 70 years old with acute or convalescent COVID-19. CDR3s leave out the opening cysteine and the closing phenylalanine or tryptophan.

j_call v_call cdr3_aa
TRBJ2-1 TRBV4-1 ASSAQLFGGEQF
TRBJ1-6 TRBV27 ASSLGRENSPLH
TRBJ2-7 TRBV7-9 ASSPSGQGSYEQY
TRBJ1-1 TRBV2 ASRGGRGRGAGNTEAF
TRBJ2-1 TRBV5-5 ASSLAGSSNNEQF
TRBJ2-1 TRBV5-6 ASSFELAGINEQF
TRBJ2-7 TRBV5-4 ASSLVGGAYEQY
TRBJ2-1 TRBV6-6 ASRSGQGRQF
TRBJ2-6 TRBV18 ASSPRLGPTGANVLT
TRBJ2-7 TRBV10-3 AISEGGSGGGPNYEQY
TRBJ2-7 TRBV7-2 ASSSGRIYEQY
TRBJ2-5 TRBV3-1/TRBV3-2 ASRLTSGGIETQY
TRBJ1-1 TRBV10-3 ARRVDGNTEAF
TRBJ1-6 TRBV27 ASRDYDSPLH
TRBJ1-2 TRBV28 ASSLESGNYGYT
TRBJ1-5 TRBV20-1 SASPGTGWTQPQH
TRBJ1-1 TRBV5-1 ASSLAGVGGEGTEAF
TRBJ2-4 TRBV7-9 ASSLGAWSTLV
TRBJ2-7 TRBV5-1 ASSLGQGGSYEQY
TRBJ2-6 TRBV11-2 ASSARGAGANVLT
TRBJ1-2 TRBV3-1/TRBV3-2 ASSKDRVYGYT
TRBJ2-1 TRBV4-1 ASSQDLAIRYPNGQF
TRBJ2-2 TRBV15 ATMTGWGTGELF
TRBJ1-2 TRBV5-1 ASRMTDRSLGGYT
TRBJ2-5 TRBV6-6 ASSASGRRETQY
TRBJ2-1 TRBV7-9 ASSLPGGHNEQF
TRBJ2-1 TRBV30 AYSGTGIYNEQF
TRBJ2-4 TRBV5-6 ASIHSGGENIQY
TRBJ1-1 TRBV5-8 ASSPGRRPTGGTEAF
TRBJ2-6 TRBV7-9 ASSLRPGQGSGANVLT
TRBJ2-1 TRBV7-2 ASSLDRNSYNEQF
TRBJ1-4 TRBV4-2 ASSQDPTGVNEKLF
TRBJ1-3 TRBV6-5 ASKPEGGTGNTIY
TRBJ1-2 TRBV11-2 ASSLAAGANYGYT